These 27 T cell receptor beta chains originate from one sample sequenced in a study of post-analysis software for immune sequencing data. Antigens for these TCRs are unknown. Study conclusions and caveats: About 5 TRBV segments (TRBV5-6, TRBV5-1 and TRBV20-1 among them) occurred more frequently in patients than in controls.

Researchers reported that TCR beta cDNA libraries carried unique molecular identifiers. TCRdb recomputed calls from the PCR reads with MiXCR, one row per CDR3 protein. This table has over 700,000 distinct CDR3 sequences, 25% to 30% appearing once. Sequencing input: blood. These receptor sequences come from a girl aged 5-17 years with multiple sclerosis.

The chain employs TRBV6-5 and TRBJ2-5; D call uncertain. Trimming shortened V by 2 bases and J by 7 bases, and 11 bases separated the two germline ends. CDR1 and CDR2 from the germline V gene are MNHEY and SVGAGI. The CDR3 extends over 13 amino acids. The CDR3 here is CASSYSIMGTQYF. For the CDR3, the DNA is TGTGCCAGCAGTTACAGTATAATGGGGACCCAGTACTTC.

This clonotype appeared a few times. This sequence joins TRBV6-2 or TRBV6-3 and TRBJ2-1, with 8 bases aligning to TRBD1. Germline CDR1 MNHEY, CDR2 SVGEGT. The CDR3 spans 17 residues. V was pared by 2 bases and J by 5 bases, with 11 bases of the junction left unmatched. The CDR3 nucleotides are TGTGCCAGCAGTTACAGGGCGACAGGGGAGTTGAACAATGAGCAGTTCTTC. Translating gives CASSYRATGELNNEQFF.

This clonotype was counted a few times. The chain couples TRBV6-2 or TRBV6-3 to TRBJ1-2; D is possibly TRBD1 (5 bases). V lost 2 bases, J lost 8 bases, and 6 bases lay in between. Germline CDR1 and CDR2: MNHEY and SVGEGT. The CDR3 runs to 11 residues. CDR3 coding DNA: TGTGCCAGCAGTTACGGGGCAGGCTACACCTTC. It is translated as CASSYGAGYTF.

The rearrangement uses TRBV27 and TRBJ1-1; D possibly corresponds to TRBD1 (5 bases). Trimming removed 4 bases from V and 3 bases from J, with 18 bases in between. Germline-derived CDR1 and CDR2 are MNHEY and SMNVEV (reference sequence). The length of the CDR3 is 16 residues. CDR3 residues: CASSSAPGTRDTEAFF. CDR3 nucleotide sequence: TGTGCCAGCAGTTCCGCCCCCGGGACGAGGGACACTGAAGCTTTCTTT.

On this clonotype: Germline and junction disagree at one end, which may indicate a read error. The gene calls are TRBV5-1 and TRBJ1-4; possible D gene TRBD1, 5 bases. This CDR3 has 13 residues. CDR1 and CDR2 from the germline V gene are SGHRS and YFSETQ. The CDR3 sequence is CASSFQGDEKRFF. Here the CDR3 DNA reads TGCGCCAGCAGCTTTCAGGGCGATGAAAAACGGTTTTTT.

CDR3: CASSEQQGGGSPLHF. In DNA form, the CDR3 reads TGTGCCAGCAGTGAACAACAGGGAGGCGGTTCACCCCTCCACTTT. V gene TRBV6-1 combines with J gene TRBJ1-6; perhaps TRBD1 as D (6 bases). V lost 2 bases and J lost 9, with 14 bases in between. Germline CDR1 is MNHNS and CDR2 is SASEGT. The length of the CDR3 is 15 residues.

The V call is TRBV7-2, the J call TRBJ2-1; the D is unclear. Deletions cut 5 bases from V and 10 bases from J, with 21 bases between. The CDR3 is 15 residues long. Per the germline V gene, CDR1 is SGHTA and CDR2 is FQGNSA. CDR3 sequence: CASSARPITGSEQFF. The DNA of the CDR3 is TGTGCCAGCAGCGCCCGCCCTATTACGGGTTCAGAGCAGTTCTTC.

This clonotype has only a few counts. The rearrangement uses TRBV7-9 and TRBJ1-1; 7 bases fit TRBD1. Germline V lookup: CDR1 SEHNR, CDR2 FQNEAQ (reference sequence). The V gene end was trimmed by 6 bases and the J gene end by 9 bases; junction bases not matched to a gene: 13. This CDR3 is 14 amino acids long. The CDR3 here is CASSDVYRDSKAFF. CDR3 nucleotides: TGTGCCAGCAGTGACGTCTACCGGGACAGCAAAGCTTTCTTT.

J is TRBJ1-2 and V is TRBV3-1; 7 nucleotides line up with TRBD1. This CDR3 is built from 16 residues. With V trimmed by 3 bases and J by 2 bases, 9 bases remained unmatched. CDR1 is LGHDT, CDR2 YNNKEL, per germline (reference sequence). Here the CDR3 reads CASSQNLGGGNYGYTF. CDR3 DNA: TGTGCCAGCAGCCAGAACCTCGGAGGGGGCAACTATGGCTACACCTTC.

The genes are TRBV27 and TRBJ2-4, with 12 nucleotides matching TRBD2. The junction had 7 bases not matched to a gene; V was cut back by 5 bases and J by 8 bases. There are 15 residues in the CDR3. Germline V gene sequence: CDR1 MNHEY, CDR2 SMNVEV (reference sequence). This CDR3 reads CASSRLAGVGDIQYF. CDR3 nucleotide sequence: TGTGCCAGCAGTCGACTAGCGGGGGTGGGGGACATTCAGTACTTC.

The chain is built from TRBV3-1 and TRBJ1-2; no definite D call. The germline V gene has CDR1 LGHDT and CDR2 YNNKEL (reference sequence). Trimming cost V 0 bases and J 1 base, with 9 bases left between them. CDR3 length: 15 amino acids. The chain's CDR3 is CASSQDHSNNYGYTF. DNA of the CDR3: TGTGCCAGCAGCCAAGATCACAGCAATAACTATGGCTACACCTTC. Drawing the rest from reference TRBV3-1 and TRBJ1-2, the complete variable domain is DTAVSQTPKYLVTQMGNDKSIKCEQNLGHDTMYWYKQDSKKFLKIMFSYNNKELIINETVPNRFSPKSPDKAHLNLHINSLELGDSAVYFCASSQDHSNNYGYTFGSGTRLTVV.

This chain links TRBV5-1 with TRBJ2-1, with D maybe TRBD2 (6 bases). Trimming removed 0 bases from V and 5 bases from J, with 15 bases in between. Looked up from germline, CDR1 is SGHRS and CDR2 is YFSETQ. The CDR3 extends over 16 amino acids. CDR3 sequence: CASSLEGRDSNNEQFF. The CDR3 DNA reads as TGCGCCAGCAGCTTGGAAGGGCGGGACTCAAACAATGAGCAGTTCTTC.

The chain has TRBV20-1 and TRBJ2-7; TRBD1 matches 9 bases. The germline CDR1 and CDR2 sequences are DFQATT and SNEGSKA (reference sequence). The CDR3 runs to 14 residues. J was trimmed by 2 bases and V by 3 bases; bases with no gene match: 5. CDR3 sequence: CSASQQGAPYEQYF. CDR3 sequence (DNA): TGCAGTGCTAGCCAACAGGGGGCCCCCTACGAGCAGTACTTC.

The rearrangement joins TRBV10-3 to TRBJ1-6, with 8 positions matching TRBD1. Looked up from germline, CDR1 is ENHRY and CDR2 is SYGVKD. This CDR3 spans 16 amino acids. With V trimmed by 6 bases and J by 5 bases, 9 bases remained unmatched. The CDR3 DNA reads TGTGCCATCAGCGGGACAGGTACGACGAATAATTCACCCCTCCACTTT. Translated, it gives CAISGTGTTNNSPLHF.

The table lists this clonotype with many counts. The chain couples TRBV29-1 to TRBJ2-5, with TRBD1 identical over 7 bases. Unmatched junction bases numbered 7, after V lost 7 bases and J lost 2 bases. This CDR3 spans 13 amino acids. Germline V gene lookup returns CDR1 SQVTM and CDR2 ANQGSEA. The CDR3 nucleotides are TGCAGCGCTTTACGGGACAGTCAAGAGACCCAGTACTTC. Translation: CSALRDSQETQYF.

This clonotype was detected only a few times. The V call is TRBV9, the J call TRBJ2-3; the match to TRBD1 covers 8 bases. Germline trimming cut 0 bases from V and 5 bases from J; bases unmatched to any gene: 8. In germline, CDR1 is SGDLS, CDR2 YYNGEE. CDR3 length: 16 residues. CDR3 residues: CASSVVDRGRRDTQYF. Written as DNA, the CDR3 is TGTGCCAGCAGCGTAGTTGACAGGGGAAGAAGAGATACGCAGTATTTT.

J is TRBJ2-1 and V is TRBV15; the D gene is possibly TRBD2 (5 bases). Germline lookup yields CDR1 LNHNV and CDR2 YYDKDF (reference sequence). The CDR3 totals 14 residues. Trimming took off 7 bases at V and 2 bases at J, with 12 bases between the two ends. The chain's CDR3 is CATKMTNTYNEQFF. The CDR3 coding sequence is TGTGCCACCAAAATGACTAATACCTACAATGAGCAGTTCTTC.

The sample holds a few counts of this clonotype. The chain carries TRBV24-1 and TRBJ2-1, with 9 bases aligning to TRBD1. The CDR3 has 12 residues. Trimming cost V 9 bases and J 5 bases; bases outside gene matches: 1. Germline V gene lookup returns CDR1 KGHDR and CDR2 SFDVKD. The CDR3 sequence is CATGDRDNEQFF. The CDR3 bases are TGTGCCACCGGGGACAGGGACAATGAGCAGTTCTTC.

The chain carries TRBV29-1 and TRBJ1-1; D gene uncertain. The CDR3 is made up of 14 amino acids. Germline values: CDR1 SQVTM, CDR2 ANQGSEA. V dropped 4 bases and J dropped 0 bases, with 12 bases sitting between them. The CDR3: CSVGPGLMNTEAFF. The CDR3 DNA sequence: TGCAGCGTTGGCCCCGGGCTGATGAACACTGAAGCTTTCTTT.

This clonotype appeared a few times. Written as DNA, the CDR3 is TGTGCCAGCAGCTTAGACGCAGGTTTGACCTATGGCTACACCTTC. This encodes CASSLDAGLTYGYTF. The chain combines TRBV7-2 with TRBJ1-2; D unresolved. Germline CDR1 and CDR2: SGHTA and FQGNSA. V gave up 1 base and J gave up 4 bases, with 13 bases separating them. The CDR3 has 15 amino acids.

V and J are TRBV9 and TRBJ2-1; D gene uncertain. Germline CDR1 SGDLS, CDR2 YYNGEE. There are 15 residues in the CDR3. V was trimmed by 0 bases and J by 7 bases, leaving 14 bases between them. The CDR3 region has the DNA TGTGCCAGCAGCGTAGTGGCAGAGCCAACAAATGAGCAGTTCTTC. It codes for CASSVVAEPTNEQFF.

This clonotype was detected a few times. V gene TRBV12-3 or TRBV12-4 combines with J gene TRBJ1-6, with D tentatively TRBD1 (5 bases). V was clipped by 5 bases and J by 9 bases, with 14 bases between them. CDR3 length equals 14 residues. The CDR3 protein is CASSLSGGGSPLHF. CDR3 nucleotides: TGTGCCAGCAGTCTGTCTGGGGGAGGTTCACCCCTCCACTTT.

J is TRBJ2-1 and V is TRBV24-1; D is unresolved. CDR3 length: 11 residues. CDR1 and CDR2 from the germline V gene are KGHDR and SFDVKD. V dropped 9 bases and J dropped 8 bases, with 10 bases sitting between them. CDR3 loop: CATGWLDEQFF. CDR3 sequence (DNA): TGTGCCACCGGTTGGCTTGATGAGCAGTTCTTC.

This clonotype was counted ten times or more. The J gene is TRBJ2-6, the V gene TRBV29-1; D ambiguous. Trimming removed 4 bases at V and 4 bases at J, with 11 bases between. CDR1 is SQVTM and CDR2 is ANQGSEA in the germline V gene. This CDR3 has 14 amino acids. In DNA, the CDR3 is TGCAGCGTTGGATACCTCGAAGGGGCCAACGTCCTGACTTTC. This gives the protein CSVGYLEGANVLTF. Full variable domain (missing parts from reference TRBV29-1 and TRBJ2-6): SAVISQKPSRDICQRGTSLTIQCQVDSQVTMMFWYRQQPGQSLTLIATANQGSEATYESGFVIDKFPISRPNLTFSTLTVSNMSPEDSSIYLCSVGYLEGANVLTFGAGSRLTVL.

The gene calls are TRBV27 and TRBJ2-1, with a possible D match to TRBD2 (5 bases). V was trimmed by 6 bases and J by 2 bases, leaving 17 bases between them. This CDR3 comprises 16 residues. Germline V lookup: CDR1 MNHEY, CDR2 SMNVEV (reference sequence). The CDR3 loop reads CASRAGIGSTYNEQFF. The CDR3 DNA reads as TGTGCCAGCAGGGCTGGTATAGGGAGCACCTACAATGAGCAGTTCTTC.

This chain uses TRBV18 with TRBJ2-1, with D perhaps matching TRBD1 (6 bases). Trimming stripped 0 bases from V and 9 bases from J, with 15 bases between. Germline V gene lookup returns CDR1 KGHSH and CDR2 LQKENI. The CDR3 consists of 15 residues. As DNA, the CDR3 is TGTGCCAGCTCACCACCCCGGCAGGGGCCCAGTGAGCAGTTCTTC. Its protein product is CASSPPRQGPSEQFF.

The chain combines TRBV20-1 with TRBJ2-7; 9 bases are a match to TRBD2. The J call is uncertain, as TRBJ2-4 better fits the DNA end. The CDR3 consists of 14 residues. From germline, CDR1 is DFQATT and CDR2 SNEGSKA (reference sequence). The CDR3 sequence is CSARPGLAINIQYF. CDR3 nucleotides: TGCAGTGCCAGACCGGGACTAGCTATAAACATTCAGTACTTC.